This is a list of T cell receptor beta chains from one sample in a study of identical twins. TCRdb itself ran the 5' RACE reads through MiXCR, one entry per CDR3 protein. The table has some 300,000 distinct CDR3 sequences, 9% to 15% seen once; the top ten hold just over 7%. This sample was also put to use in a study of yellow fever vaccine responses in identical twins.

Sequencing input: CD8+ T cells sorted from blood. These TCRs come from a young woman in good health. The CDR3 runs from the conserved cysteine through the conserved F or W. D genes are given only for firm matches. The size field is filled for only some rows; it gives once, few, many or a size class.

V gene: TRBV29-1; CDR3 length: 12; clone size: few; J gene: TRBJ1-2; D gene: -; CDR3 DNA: TGCAGCGTCTACATCTTGGACTATGGCTACACCTTC; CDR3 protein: CSVYILDYGYTF
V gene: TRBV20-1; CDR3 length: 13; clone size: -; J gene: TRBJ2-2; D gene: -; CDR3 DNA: TGCAGTGTCGGGAGCCAAAACACCGGGGAGCTGTTTTTT; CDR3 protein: CSVGSQNTGELFF
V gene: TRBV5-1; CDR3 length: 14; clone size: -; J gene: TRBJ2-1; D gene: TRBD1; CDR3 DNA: TGCGCCAGCAGCCAGAAACAGGGGGACAATGAGCAGTTCTTC; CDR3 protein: CASSQKQGDNEQFF
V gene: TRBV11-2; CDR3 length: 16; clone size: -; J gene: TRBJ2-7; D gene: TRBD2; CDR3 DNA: TGTGCCAGCAGCTTAGGGCTAGCGGGGCGCTCCTACGAGCAGTACTTC; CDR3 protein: CASSLGLAGRSYEQYF
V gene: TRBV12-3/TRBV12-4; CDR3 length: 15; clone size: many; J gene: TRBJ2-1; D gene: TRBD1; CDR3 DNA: TGTGCCAGCGGGGCCGGGACAGGGGAGTCAAATGAGCAGTTCTTC; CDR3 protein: CASGAGTGESNEQFF
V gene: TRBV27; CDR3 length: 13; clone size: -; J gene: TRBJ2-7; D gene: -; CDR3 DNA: TGTGCCAGCAGTACGACAGAGCTCTACGAGCAGTACTTC; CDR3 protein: CASSTTELYEQYF
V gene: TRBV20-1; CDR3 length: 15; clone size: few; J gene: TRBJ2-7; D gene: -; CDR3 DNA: TGCAGTGCTAGAGATCGCACAGGAGGATCCTACGAGCAGTACTTC; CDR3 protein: CSARDRTGGSYEQYF
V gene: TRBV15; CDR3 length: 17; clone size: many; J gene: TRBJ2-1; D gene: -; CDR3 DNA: TGTGCCACCAGCAGAGAAGCCCCCGGGACTCCTAACAATGAGCAGTTCTTC; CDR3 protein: CATSREAPGTPNNEQFF
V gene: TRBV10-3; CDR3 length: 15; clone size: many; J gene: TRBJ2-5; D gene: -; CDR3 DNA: TGTGCCATCAGTAACCCCCTGGGGGGGCTGGAGACCCAGTACTTC; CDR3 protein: CAISNPLGGLETQYF
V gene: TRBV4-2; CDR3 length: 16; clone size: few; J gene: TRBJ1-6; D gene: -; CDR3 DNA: TGTGCCAGCAGCCAAGACCCCGGGACTGGGGATTCACCCCTCCACTTT; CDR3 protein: CASSQDPGTGDSPLHF
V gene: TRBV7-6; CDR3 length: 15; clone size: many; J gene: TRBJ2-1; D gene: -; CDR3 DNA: TGTGCCAGCAGCTTGGTAACTAACTCCTACAATGAGCAGTTCTTC; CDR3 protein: CASSLVTNSYNEQFF
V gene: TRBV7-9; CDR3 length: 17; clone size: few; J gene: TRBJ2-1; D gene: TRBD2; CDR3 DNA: TGTGCCAGCAGCTTTCCCAGCGGGGGGGACCTCTACAATGAGCAGTTCTTC; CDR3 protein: CASSFPSGGDLYNEQFF
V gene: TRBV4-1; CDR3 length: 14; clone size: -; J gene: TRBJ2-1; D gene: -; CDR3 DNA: TGCGCCAGCAGCCAATCCCGGGTGCCCAATGAGCAGTTCTTC; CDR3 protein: CASSQSRVPNEQFF
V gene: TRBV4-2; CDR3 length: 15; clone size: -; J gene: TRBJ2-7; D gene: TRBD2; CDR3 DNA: TGTGCCAGCAGCCAAGAGACTAGCGGGAGTGACGAGCAGTACTTC; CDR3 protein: CASSQETSGSDEQYF
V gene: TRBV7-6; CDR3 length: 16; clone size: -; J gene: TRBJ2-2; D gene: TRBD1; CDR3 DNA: TGTGCCAGCAGCTTCCCTGGACAGGGGGACACCGGGGAGCTGTTTTTT; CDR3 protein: CASSFPGQGDTGELFF
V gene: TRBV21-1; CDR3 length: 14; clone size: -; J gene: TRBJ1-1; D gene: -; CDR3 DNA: TGTGCCAGCAGCGAGACCGGGAAGAACACTGAAGCTTTCTTT; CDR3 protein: CASSETGKNTEAFF
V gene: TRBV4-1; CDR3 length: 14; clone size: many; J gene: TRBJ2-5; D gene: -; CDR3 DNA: TGCGCCAGCAGCCCGGGGACAACCCAAGAGACCCAGTACTTC; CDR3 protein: CASSPGTTQETQYF
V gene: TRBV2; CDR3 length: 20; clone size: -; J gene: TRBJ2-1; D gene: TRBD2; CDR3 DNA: TGTGCCAGCAATAACCCCGAGGGACTAGCGGGAGGCCAAATCTACAATGAGCAGTTCTTC; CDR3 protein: CASNNPEGLAGGQIYNEQFF
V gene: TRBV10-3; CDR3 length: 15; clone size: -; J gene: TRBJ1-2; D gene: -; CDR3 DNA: TGTGCCATCAGTGACCCACAAGGGGCTAACTATGGCTACACCTTC; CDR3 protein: CAISDPQGANYGYTF
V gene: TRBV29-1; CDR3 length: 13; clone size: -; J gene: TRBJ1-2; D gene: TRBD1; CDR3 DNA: TGCAGCGTTGAAGTGGGACAGGGGAACGGCTACACCTTC; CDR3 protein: CSVEVGQGNGYTF
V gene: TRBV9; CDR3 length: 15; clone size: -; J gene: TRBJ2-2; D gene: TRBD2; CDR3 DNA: TGTGCCAGCAGCGTAGAGAGACTAGCTGGCGGGGAGCTGTTTTTT; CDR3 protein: CASSVERLAGGELFF
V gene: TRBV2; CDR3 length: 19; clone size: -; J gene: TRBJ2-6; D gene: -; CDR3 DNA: TGTGCCAGCAGTGAAGCCCACCCCAGCCGGGGCTCTGGGGCCAACGTCCTGACTTTC; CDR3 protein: CASSEAHPSRGSGANVLTF
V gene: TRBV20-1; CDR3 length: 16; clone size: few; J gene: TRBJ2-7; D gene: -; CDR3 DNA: TGCAGTGCTAGTCCTCTTGTGAGCGGGTGGAGCTACGAGCAGTACTTC; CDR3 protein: CSASPLVSGWSYEQYF
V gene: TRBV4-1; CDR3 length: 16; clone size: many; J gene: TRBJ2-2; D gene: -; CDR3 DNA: TGCGCCAGCAGCCCCTACGACAGAGTGAACACCGGGGAGCTGTTTTTT; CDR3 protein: CASSPYDRVNTGELFF
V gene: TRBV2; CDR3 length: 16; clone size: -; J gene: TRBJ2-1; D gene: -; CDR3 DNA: TGTGCCAGCAGAGAAGCGGGCCTCAGGTATGGCAATGAGCAGTTCTTC; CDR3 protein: CASREAGLRYGNEQFF
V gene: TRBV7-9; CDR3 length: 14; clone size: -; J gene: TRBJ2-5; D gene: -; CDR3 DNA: TGTGCCAGCAGCACCGCAGGGGCGTGGGAGACCCAGTACTTC; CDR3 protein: CASSTAGAWETQYF
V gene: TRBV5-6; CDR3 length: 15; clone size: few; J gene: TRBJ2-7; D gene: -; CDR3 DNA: TGTGCCAGCAGCTTGGGCGGGACAACCTCCTACGAGCAGTACTTC; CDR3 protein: CASSLGGTTSYEQYF
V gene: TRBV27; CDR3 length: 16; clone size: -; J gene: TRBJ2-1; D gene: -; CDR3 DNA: TGTGCCAGCAGTTTATCTCTAGGAACTGTAGTAAATGAGCAGTTCTTC; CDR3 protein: CASSLSLGTVVNEQFF
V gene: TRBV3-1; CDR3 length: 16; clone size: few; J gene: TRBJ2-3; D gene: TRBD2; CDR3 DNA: TGTGCCAGCAGCTCAGAACTAGCGGGGTTATCAGATACGCAGTATTTT; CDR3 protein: CASSSELAGLSDTQYF
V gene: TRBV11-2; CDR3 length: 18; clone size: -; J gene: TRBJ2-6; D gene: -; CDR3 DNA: TGTGCCAGCAGCTTATTGGGGAGAGTTAGCTCTGGGGCCAACGTCCTGACTTTC; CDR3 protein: CASSLLGRVSSGANVLTF
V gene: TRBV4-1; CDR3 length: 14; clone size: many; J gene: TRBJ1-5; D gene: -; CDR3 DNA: TGCGCCAGCAGCCAAGCGAGGGGGTCTCAGCCCCAGCATTTT; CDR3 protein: CASSQARGSQPQHF
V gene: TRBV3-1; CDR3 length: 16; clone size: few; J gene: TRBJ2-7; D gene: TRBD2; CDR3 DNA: TGTGCCAGCAGCCAAGATATGACTAGCGTACCCTACGAGCAGTACTTC; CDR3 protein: CASSQDMTSVPYEQYF
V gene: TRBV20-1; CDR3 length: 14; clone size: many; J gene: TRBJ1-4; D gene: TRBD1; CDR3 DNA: TGCAGTGCCTGGTTGGGACAGAAAAATGAAAAACTGTTTTTT; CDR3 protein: CSAWLGQKNEKLFF
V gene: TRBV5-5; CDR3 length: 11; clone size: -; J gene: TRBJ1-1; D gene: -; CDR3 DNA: TGTGCCAGCAGCTCCGGGGGTGAAGCTTTCTTT; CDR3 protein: CASSSGGEAFF
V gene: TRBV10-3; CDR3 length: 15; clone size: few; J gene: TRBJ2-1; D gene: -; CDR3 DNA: TGTGCCATCAGTGATCGGGAGAGGTCCTACAATGAGCAGTTCTTC; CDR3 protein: CAISDRERSYNEQFF
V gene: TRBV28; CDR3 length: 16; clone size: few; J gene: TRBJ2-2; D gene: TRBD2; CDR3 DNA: TGTGCCAGCAGCATAATCAGCGGGAGGAACACCGGGGAGCTGTTTTTT; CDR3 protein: CASSIISGRNTGELFF
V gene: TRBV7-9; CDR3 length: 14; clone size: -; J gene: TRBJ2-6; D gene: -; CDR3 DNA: TGTGCCAGCAGCTGGTCCTCTGGGGCCAACGTCCTGACTTTC; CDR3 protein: CASSWSSGANVLTF
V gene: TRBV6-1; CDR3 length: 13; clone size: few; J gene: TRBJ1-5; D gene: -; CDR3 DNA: TGTGCCAGCAGACGACAGGCCAATCAGCCCCAGCATTTT; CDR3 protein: CASRRQANQPQHF
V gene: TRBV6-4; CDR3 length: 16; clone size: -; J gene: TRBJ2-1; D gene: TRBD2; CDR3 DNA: TGTGCCAGCAGTGAGAGCGGGACTAGCGGCTACAATGAGCAGTTCTTC; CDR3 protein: CASSESGTSGYNEQFF
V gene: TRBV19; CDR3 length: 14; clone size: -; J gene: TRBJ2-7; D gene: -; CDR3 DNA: TGTGCCAGTACCCCCTTTGGGGCAAGCGGGGAGCAGTACTTC; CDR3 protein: CASTPFGASGEQYF
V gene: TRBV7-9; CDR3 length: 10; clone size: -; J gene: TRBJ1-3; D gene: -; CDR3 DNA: TGTGCCAGCAGCGGGGACACCATATATTTT; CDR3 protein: CASSGDTIYF
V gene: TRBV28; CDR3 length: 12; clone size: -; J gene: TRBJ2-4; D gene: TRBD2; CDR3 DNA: TGTGCCACCGCCGGGGGGAGAGACATTCAGTACTTC; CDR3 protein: CATAGGRDIQYF